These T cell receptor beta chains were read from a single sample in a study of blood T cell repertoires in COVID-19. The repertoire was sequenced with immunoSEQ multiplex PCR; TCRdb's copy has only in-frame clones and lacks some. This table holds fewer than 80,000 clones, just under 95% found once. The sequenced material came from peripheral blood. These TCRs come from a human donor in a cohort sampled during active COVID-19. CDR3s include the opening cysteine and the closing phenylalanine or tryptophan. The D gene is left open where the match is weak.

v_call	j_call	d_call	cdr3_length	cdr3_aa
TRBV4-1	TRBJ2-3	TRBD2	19	CASSQDQSSGGRSTDTQYF
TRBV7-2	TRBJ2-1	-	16	CASSLGSTASGNEQFF
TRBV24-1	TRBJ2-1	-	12	CATRDGGGEQFF
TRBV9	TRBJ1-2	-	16	CASSPSQFDRFYGYTF
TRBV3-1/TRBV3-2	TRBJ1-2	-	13	CASSPEGDYGYTF
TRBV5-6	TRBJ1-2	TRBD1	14	CASSWGDRVDGYTF
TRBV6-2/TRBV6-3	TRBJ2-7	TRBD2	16	CASSRVAGWASYEQYF
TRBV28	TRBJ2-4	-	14	CASQRGPSENIQYF
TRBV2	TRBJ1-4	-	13	CASSVRKGEKLFF
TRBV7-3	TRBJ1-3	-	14	CASSPGISGNTIYF
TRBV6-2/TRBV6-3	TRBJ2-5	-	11	CASSFAETQYF